The 32 T cell receptor beta chains listed next were all sequenced from one sample in a study of tumor and adjacent non-tumor tissue in lung cancer. The template was RNA from unsorted bulk tissue. A modified ARM-PCR protocol with three rounds of nested PCR amplified TCRbeta. MiXCR, applied by TCRdb to the multiplex PCR reads, yields one record per CDR3 protein. The sample records 120,000 or so distinct CDR3 sequences, roughly 67% being singletons. Sequenced: lung tumor tissue. These receptors were taken from a man aged 25-45 years with non-small cell lung cancer.

On this clonotype itself: Germline is not matched at one junction end, which may reflect a read error. The chain uses TRBV11-1 and TRBJ2-7; D gene ambiguous. The CDR3 runs 15 residues. The germline V gene encodes CDR1 SGHAT and CDR2 FQDESV (reference sequence). The CDR3, as DNA: TGTGCCAGCAGCTTAGTGGCCGAGGCTTCCTACGAGCTGTATTTC. Its translation is CASSLVAEASYELYF.

This clonotype showed up many times. The chain joins TRBV20-1 to TRBJ1-2; maybe TRBD1 (5 bases). Germline CDR1 DFQATT, CDR2 SNEGSKA (reference sequence). Trimming took off 2 bases at V and 2 bases at J, with 21 bases between the two ends. The CDR3 consists of 17 residues. The CDR3 coding sequence is TGCAGTGCTAGACCTCGGGGGTTGGGGGACCGGAACTATGGCTACACCTTC. Protein: CSARPRGLGDRNYGYTF.

This chain uses TRBV20-1 with TRBJ2-3; possible D gene TRBD2, 5 bases. CDR1 is DFQATT and CDR2 is SNEGSKA in the germline V gene (reference sequence). V was pared by 0 bases and J by 14 bases, with 15 bases between. The CDR3 is 12 residues long. This CDR3 reads CSARDRLTGLYF. DNA of the CDR3: TGCAGTGCTAGAGATAGACTAACGGGCTTGTATTTT.

The chain combines TRBV18 with TRBJ1-1; D is undetermined. The germline CDR1 and CDR2 sequences are KGHSH and LQKENI. The CDR3 extends over 13 amino acids. Trimming took off 3 bases at V and 1 base at J, with 6 bases between the two ends. The CDR3 loop reads CASSPVRNTEAFF. CDR3 DNA sequence: TGTGCCAGCTCACCGGTGAGGAACACTGAAGCTTTCTTT.

This clonotype appeared a single time. Possible read error: a much larger clone is one base away. The rearrangement uses TRBV29-1 and TRBJ1-2; 9 bases align to TRBD1. The CDR3 loop spans 11 amino acids. V trimming: 7 bases; J trimming: 10 bases; junction bases outside the gene matches: 7. Germline V gene sequence: CDR1 SQVTM, CDR2 ANQGSEA. DNA for the CDR3: TGCAGCGACGGACAGGGGACCGACTACACCTTC. Its translation is CSDGQGTDYTF. Looking up the rest from reference TRBV29-1 and TRBJ1-2 gives the full variable domain: SAVISQKPSRDICQRGTSLTIQCQVDSQVTMMFWYRQQPGQSLTLIATANQGSEATYESGFVIDKFPISRPNLTFSTLTVSNMSPEDSSIYLCSDGQGTDYTFGSGTRLTVV.

This rearrangement joins TRBV11-1 to TRBJ2-1; unclear D gene. Germline V CDR1 and CDR2: SGHAT, FQDESV (reference sequence). This CDR3 is built from 11 residues. CDR3 protein: CVGRTDGPLFF. DNA of the CDR3: TGTGTCGGCAGAACCGACGGACCACTGTTCTTC.

Of note for this clonotype: This may be a read error: a much more frequent sequence differs by one nucleotide. This chain joins TRBV5-4 and TRBJ1-4, with a weak D call TRBD1 (5 bases). Germline values: CDR1 SGHNT, CDR2 YYREEE (reference sequence). The CDR3 has 16 residues. CDR3 sequence reads: CASSLEATATNGKLFF. The CDR3 region has the DNA TGTGCCAGCAGCTTGGAGGCGACAGCAACTAATGGAAAACTGTTTTTT.

CDR3 in DNA: TGTGCCAGCAGAGACAGGGGGCTTTGGGTCACTGAAGCTTTCTTT. Its translation: CASRDRGLWVTEAFF. The V gene is TRBV16, the J gene TRBJ1-1, with 10 nucleotides matching TRBD1. The CDR3 is made up of 15 amino acids. With V trimmed by 6 bases and J by 4 bases, 8 bases remained unmatched. CDR1 KGHSY and CDR2 FQNENV come from the germline V gene.

The V gene is TRBV4-3, the J gene TRBJ1-1, with D perhaps matching TRBD1 (5 bases). The CDR3 has 16 amino acids. Germline-derived CDR1 and CDR2 are LGHNA and YSLEER. The ends were cut back, 2 bases at V and 4 bases at J, with 17 bases in the middle. Here the CDR3 DNA reads TGCGCCAGCAGCCAAAATACCGTCGCCGGGGGCACTGAAGCTTTCTTT. Translation gives CASSQNTVAGGTEAFF.

With regard to this clonotype: One end of the junction does not line up with germline, which may come from a read error. This chain joins TRBV4-3 and TRBJ2-1; weak D call: TRBD1 (6 bases). The CDR3 consists of 15 residues. In germline, CDR1 is LGHNA, CDR2 YSLEER. As DNA, the CDR3 is TGCGCTAGGAGCCAGGACAGTTCCTCCTACAAAGAGCAGTTCTTC. Translating gives CARSQDSSSYKEQFF.

Details on this clonotype: In this CDR3 the conserved last residue, phenylalanine or tryptophan, is missing, so a read error is likely. The DNA is omitted, as the CDR3 cannot be located on it reliably, and the CDR3 follows TCRdb's listing. This chain connects TRBV20-1 to TRBJ2-1; the table names TRBD2, a call not compared with the DNA. CDR1 and CDR2 (germline): DFQATT, SNEGSKA (reference sequence). The CDR3 is 14 residues long, counting both termini. The CDR3: CSARTSGGYNEHFI.

Many counts were recorded for this clonotype. The chain combines TRBV6-1 with TRBJ2-3, with 9 bases fitting TRBD1. Germline V CDR1 and CDR2: MNHNS, SASEGT. After removal of 2 bases from V and 3 bases from J, the junction contained 12 bases not matched to a gene. The CDR3 runs to 18 residues. The CDR3 DNA reads TGTGCCAGCAGTGAATTGAGGTGGGGACAGGGTGGGACAGATACGCAGTATTTT. Translation gives CASSELRWGQGGTDTQYF.

Worth noting for this clonotype: This sequence may be a read error, since a much larger clone differs from it by one base. The chain employs TRBV6-6 and TRBJ2-3, with 13 bases lining up with TRBD2. Germline trimming cut 11 bases from V and 2 bases from J; bases unmatched to any gene: 7. This CDR3 has 15 amino acids. Germline V CDR1 and CDR2: MNHNY, SVGAGI (reference sequence). DNA of the CDR3: TGTGCCGGTGGACTAGCGGGGGACAACACAGATACGCAGTATTTT. Its translation is CAGGLAGDNTDTQYF.

This clonotype was counted between two and nine times. Possible read error: a much larger clone is one base away. The rearrangement uses TRBV6-2 or TRBV6-3 and TRBJ2-1; D is tentatively TRBD1 or TRBD2 (5 bases each). CDR1 and CDR2 from the germline V gene are MNHEY and SVGEGT. The ends were cut back, 7 bases at V and 8 bases at J, with 15 bases in the middle. CDR3 size: 13 residues. CDR3 bases: TGTGCCAGCAATTATCTGGGGACGCATGAGCAGTTCTTC. Translation gives CASNYLGTHEQFF.

This clonotype appeared once. The conserved phenylalanine or tryptophan normally closing the CDR3 is absent here, so this likely arose from a read error. This chain joins TRBV29-1 and TRBJ2-3; the D gene could be TRBD1 or TRBD2 (5 bases each). Germline V CDR1 and CDR2: SQVTM, ANQGSEA. The CDR3 is 13 residues long. V was cut by 4 bases and J by 2 bases, with 10 bases left in between. The CDR3 loop is CSVVRGITDTQYI. DNA of the CDR3: TGCAGCGTTGTGAGGGGTATCACAGATACGCAGTATATT.

This clonotype was seen just once. A read error is likely, as this CDR3 ends without the conserved phenylalanine or tryptophan. This sequence joins TRBV20-1 and TRBJ1-2; a possible D gene is TRBD1 (5 bases). Germline lookup yields CDR1 DFQATT and CDR2 SNEGSKA (reference sequence). V was clipped by 3 bases and J by 6 bases, with 14 bases between them. The CDR3 has 13 residues. The CDR3 nucleotides read TGCAGTGCTAGTCTCCCAGGGCGTCATGGCTACACCATC. Amino acid sequence: CSASLPGRHGYTI.

To note about this clonotype: Since a much larger clone is just one base distant, this may be a read error. The chain employs TRBV20-1 and TRBJ2-7; D gene unclear. Trimming took 0 bases from V and 0 from J, leaving 9 bases between them. Germline assignment: CDR1 DFQATT and CDR2 SNEGSKA (reference sequence). The CDR3 spans 14 residues. CDR3 bases: TGCAGTGCTAGAGACCTAGGGCCCTCCTACGAGCAGTACTTC. Amino acids: CSARDLGPSYEQYF.

This clonotype appeared many times. The V call is TRBV29-1, the J call TRBJ1-1; 7 bases line up with TRBD1. With V trimmed by 5 bases and J by 0 bases, 6 bases remained unmatched. Germline loops: CDR1 SQVTM, CDR2 ANQGSEA. The CDR3 extends over 14 amino acids. CDR3: CSVSPDRMNTEAFF. CDR3 sequence (DNA): TGCAGCGTTTCGCCGGACAGGATGAACACTGAAGCTTTCTTT. The full variable domain, rest sourced from reference TRBV29-1 and TRBJ1-1, is SAVISQKPSRDICQRGTSLTIQCQVDSQVTMMFWYRQQPGQSLTLIATANQGSEATYESGFVIDKFPISRPNLTFSTLTVSNMSPEDSSIYLCSVSPDRMNTEAFFGQGTRLTVV.

This clonotype was picked up many times. This rearrangement joins TRBV10-2 to TRBJ2-3; no firm D call. Trimming took off 5 bases at V and 6 bases at J, with 9 bases between the two ends. The CDR3 is made up of 12 amino acids. Germline-derived CDR1 and CDR2 are WSHSY and SAAADI. The CDR3 nucleotides read TGCGCCAGCAGTCAGAGTCTTGATACGCAGTATTTT. Protein product: CASSQSLDTQYF.

A remark on this clonotype: At one of its ends the junction is not consistent with the germline gene, which may arise from a read error. The V call is TRBV24-1, the J call TRBJ2-5, with 13 bases that match TRBD2. Germline-derived CDR1 and CDR2 are KGHDR and SFDVKD. This CDR3 has 16 residues. CDR3 residues: CATSDVTSGRPETQHF. In nucleotides, the CDR3 is TGTGCCACCAGTGATGTGACTAGCGGGAGGCCGGAGACCCAGCACTTC.

This clonotype is a singleton in its sample. A read error is likely, as this CDR3 ends without the conserved phenylalanine or tryptophan. The chain couples TRBV29-1 to TRBJ2-5; no clear D gene. Trimming took off 8 bases at V and 4 bases at J, with 14 bases between the two ends. The CDR3 loop spans 12 amino acids. From germline, CDR1 is SQVTM and CDR2 ANQGSEA. The CDR3 is CSYRNSGETQYL. CDR3 bases: TGCAGCTACCGGAATTCGGGAGAGACCCAGTACTTA.

Notes on this clonotype: Possible read error: a much larger clone is one base away. This rearrangement joins TRBV6-6 to TRBJ2-2; 10 positions match TRBD2. The germline V gene has CDR1 MNHNY and CDR2 SVGAGI (reference sequence). V lost 7 bases and J lost 5; bases outside the gene matches: 13. This CDR3 region has 17 residues. CDR3 bases: TGTGCCAGCACCGGGACTAGCGTGAGGGCCGGGACCGGGGAGCTGTTTTTT. Translating gives CASTGTSVRAGTGELFF.

As for this clonotype: This could be a read error, since a much larger clone is one nucleotide away. J is TRBJ2-7 and V is TRBV12-3 or TRBV12-4; TRBD1 agrees at 12 bases. The CDR3 totals 16 residues. V lost 5 bases and J lost 5; bases outside the gene matches: 10. This CDR3 reads CASSRLGQGAINEQYF. The CDR3 nucleotides read TGTGCCAGCAGTCGGCTGGGACAGGGGGCTATCAACGAGCAGTACTTC.

This clonotype was picked up many times. The chain links TRBV6-1 to TRBJ1-2, with D possibly matching TRBD1 (6 bases). The germline V gene encodes CDR1 MNHNS and CDR2 SASEGT. The ends were cut back, 7 bases at V and 4 bases at J, with 19 bases in the middle. The CDR3 is made up of 15 amino acids. The CDR3 region is CASTRMSGAGYGYTF. As DNA, the CDR3 is TGTGCCAGCACGCGGATGTCAGGGGCCGGCTATGGCTACACCTTC.

A note on this clonotype: One end of the junction varies from germline; a read error may be responsible. V is TRBV20-1 and J is TRBJ2-7, with D hard to call. CDR3 length equals 13 residues. Germline V lookup: CDR1 DFQATT, CDR2 SNEGSKA (reference sequence). The CDR3 bases are TGCAGTGTGCCCGCAGAGAGCCACTACGATCAGTACTTC. Translating it yields CSVPAESHYDQYF.

About this clonotype itself: This sequence may be a read error, since a much larger clone differs from it by one base. This sequence joins TRBV29-1 and TRBJ1-1, with unresolved D. Germline CDR1 is SQVTM and CDR2 is ANQGSEA. The CDR3 sequence is 11 residues long. V gave up 7 bases and J gave up 4 bases, with 10 bases separating them. Here the CDR3 DNA reads TGCAGCGGACAAGGAGGCACTGAAGCTTTCTTT. Translated: CSGQGGTEAFF.

Remarks on this clonotype: This CDR3 fails to terminate in the conserved phenylalanine or tryptophan, so it likely reflects a read error. Because the CDR3's place on the DNA is in doubt, the DNA is left out and the CDR3 is given as listed by TCRdb. The chain recombines TRBV20-1 with TRBJ1-2; TRBD1 is the table's D call and was not checked against the DNA. Germline V gene sequence: CDR1 DFQATT, CDR2 SNEGSKA (reference sequence). The CDR3 sequence runs 13 residues, both termini included. The CDR3 reads CSATPTGGYGYSI.

This clonotype was seen many times. The V and J genes are TRBV6-2 or TRBV6-3 and TRBJ2-7; 15 bases align to TRBD2. Germline CDR1 is MNHEY and CDR2 is SVGEGT. Unmatched junction bases numbered 4, after V lost 6 bases and J lost 4 bases. This CDR3 comprises 15 residues. In DNA form, the CDR3 reads TGTGCCAGCAGCCGGACTAGCGGGGGGGTTTACGAGCAGTACTTC. Amino acids: CASSRTSGGVYEQYF.

About this clonotype itself: This may be a read error: a much more frequent sequence differs by one nucleotide. The chain joins TRBV4-2 to TRBJ2-3; 8 nucleotides match TRBD2. J gave up 2 bases and V 1 base, and 5 bases lay outside the gene matches. The CDR3 is made up of 16 amino acids. In germline, CDR1 is LGHNA, CDR2 YNFKEQ. CDR3 nucleotides: TGTGCCAGCAGCCAAGTAGCGGGGACTTACACAGATACGCAGTATTTT. As protein: CASSQVAGTYTDTQYF.

In regard to this clonotype: The germline gene is not matched at one end of the junction; a read error may be the cause. The rearrangement links TRBV20-1 to TRBJ2-2; 8 nucleotides line up with TRBD1. This CDR3 comprises 12 residues. CDR1 DFQATT and CDR2 SNEGSKA come from the germline V gene (reference sequence). The CDR3 is CCGTGITGEPFF. The CDR3 DNA is TGCTGTGGGACAGGCATTACCGGGGAGCCGTTTTTT.

This clonotype was counted a single time. A much larger clone sits a single nucleotide away, making a read error possible. The rearrangement links TRBV12-3 or TRBV12-4 to TRBJ2-6; the D gene is possibly TRBD2 (6 bases). The CDR3 is 15 residues long. V was clipped by 1 base and J by 6 bases, with 10 bases between them. CDR3: CASSLGGTEANVLTF. The CDR3 DNA reads TGTGCCAGCAGTTTAGGGGGGACTGAGGCCAACGTCCTGACTTTC.

This clonotype has at least ten counts. The CDR3 here is CASSYVGTRDYGYTF. The CDR3 nucleotides are TGTGCCAGCAGTTATGTCGGCACCCGGGACTATGGCTACACCTTC. This chain links TRBV6-2 or TRBV6-3 with TRBJ1-2; D remains unclear. The V and J ends lost 3 bases and 3 bases respectively, with 14 bases between them. The germline CDR1 and CDR2 sequences are MNHEY and SVGEGT. The CDR3 runs to 15 residues.